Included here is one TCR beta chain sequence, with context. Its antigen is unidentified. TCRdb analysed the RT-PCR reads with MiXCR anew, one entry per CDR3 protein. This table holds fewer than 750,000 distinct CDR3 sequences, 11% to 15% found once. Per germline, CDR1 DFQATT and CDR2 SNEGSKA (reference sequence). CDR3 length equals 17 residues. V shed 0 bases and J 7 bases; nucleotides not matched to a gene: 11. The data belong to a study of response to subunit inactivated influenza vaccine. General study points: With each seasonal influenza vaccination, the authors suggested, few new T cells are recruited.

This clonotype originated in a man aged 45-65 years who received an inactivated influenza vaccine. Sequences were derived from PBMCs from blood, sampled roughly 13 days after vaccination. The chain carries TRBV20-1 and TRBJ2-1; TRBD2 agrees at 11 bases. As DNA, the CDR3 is TGCAGTGCTAGAGATACTAGCGGGGGTAAGGCTATAAATGAGCAGTTCTTC. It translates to CSARDTSGGKAINEQFF.